The clone carrying this T cell receptor (beta chain) was recorded only once. The germline V and J ends were trimmed by 5 bases and 2 bases, with 13 bases remaining between them. The CDR3 is 14 residues long. Germline V gene sequence: CDR1 MNHEY, CDR2 SVGAGI. This sample stems from a study of shared clonotypes between healthy human individuals. Overall study: Used for every donor were three CD4 naive, three CD4 memory, two CD8 naive and one CD8 memory plate.

Naive CD8 cells were CD45RO-negative, positively selected for CCR7, excluding terminally differentiated effector memory CD45RA+ cells. Each cell subset's genomic DNA was divided evenly among several immunoSEQ plates. Repertoires were generated with immunoSEQ multiplex PCR, while TCRdb's copy carries only in-frame clones and drops some. The sample has under 2,000,000 clones; roughly 95% are singletons. This chain links TRBV6-5 with TRBJ2-7; D uncertain. The sample consisted of naive CD8+ T cells sorted from blood. This sequence was found in a young man in good health. The CDR3 is CASSPYRSPYEQYF. The CDR3 DNA sequence: TGTGCCAGCAGTCCCTACCGATCCCCCTACGAGCAGTACTTC.